The rows below give T cell receptor beta chains drawn from one sample of a study of long-term antiretroviral therapy in people with HIV. Some clones are missing from TCRdb's copy, which holds only in-frame ones; the method was immunoSEQ multiplex PCR. The table shows tens of thousands of clones, with roughly 80% occurring only once. The sample was unsorted PBMCs, taken 1 year after starting antiretroviral therapy. These receptors originate from a man aged 18 to 30 with HIV. The CDR3 runs from the conserved cysteine through the conserved F or W.

v_gene: TRBV19
j_gene: TRBJ2-3
CDR3aa: CASSQDRGTDTQYF

v_gene: TRBV10-2
j_gene: TRBJ2-7
CDR3aa: CASSESWRGLSYEQYF

v_gene: TRBV11-3
j_gene: TRBJ2-3
CDR3aa: CASSSPGYGTDTQYF

v_gene: TRBV11-3
j_gene: TRBJ2-7
CDR3aa: CASSLGQGAYEQYF

v_gene: TRBV7-9
j_gene: TRBJ1-5
CDR3aa: CASSLLKGDYSNQPQHF

v_gene: TRBV2
j_gene: TRBJ1-1
CDR3aa: CASSIPGQGNTEAFF

v_gene: TRBV9
j_gene: TRBJ1-4
CDR3aa: CASSVEGGRNEKLFF

v_gene: TRBV9
j_gene: TRBJ1-3
CDR3aa: CASSVSSGNTIYF

v_gene: TRBV7-6
j_gene: TRBJ2-2
CDR3aa: CASSLADTGELFF

v_gene: TRBV4-2
j_gene: TRBJ1-2
CDR3aa: CASSQESLGDSYGYTF

v_gene: TRBV5-4
j_gene: TRBJ2-7
CDR3aa: CASRGTGSSYEQYF

v_gene: TRBV6-1
j_gene: TRBJ1-1
CDR3aa: CASSGWVNTEAFF

v_gene: TRBV27
j_gene: TRBJ1-3
CDR3aa: CASSLSLTGNTIYF

v_gene: TRBV19
j_gene: TRBJ1-1
CDR3aa: CASSKGMVTEAFF

v_gene: TRBV7-8
j_gene: TRBJ2-7
CDR3aa: CASSLGGGSYEQYF

v_gene: TRBV19
j_gene: TRBJ1-1
CDR3aa: CASSSSTGLNTEAFF

v_gene: TRBV6-5
j_gene: TRBJ1-2
CDR3aa: CASSYLIQGDNGYTF

v_gene: TRBV14
j_gene: TRBJ2-1
CDR3aa: CASSLGGIYNEQFF

v_gene: TRBV11-2
j_gene: TRBJ2-3
CDR3aa: CASRLTTDTQYF

v_gene: TRBV4-1
j_gene: TRBJ1-2
CDR3aa: CASSQDKILGLLDGYTF

v_gene: TRBV12-5
j_gene: TRBJ1-1
CDR3aa: CASGLVPRRKNTEAFF

v_gene: TRBV27
j_gene: TRBJ1-1
CDR3aa: CASRGLEDTEAFF

v_gene: TRBV4-3
j_gene: TRBJ1-2
CDR3aa: CASSQDEAGSYGYTF

v_gene: TRBV13
j_gene: TRBJ1-1
CDR3aa: CASSDRGTEAFF

v_gene: TRBV28
j_gene: TRBJ1-1
CDR3aa: CASTLTGKYTEAFF

v_gene: TRBV10-3
j_gene: TRBJ2-1
CDR3aa: CAIRVSMLRDNEQFF

v_gene: TRBV7-3
j_gene: TRBJ1-1
CDR3aa: CASSSQGTGGSEAFF

v_gene: TRBV27
j_gene: TRBJ1-1
CDR3aa: CASSLDRTTNTEAFF

v_gene: TRBV27
j_gene: TRBJ1-2
CDR3aa: CASKFPPAPYYGYTF

v_gene: TRBV13
j_gene: TRBJ2-7
CDR3aa: CASSPSEEVAYEQYF

v_gene: TRBV5-4
j_gene: TRBJ2-7
CDR3aa: CASSAGGAGEQYF

v_gene: TRBV27
j_gene: TRBJ2-6
CDR3aa: CASSLHEVSGANVLTF

v_gene: TRBV14
j_gene: TRBJ2-3
CDR3aa: CASSVTPTSVTDTQYF

v_gene: TRBV4-2
j_gene: TRBJ2-1
CDR3aa: CASSQDLGNRGVDNEQFF

v_gene: TRBV5-1
j_gene: TRBJ1-1
CDR3aa: CASSYGASMGTEAFF

v_gene: TRBV2
j_gene: TRBJ1-1
CDR3aa: CASREGGTEAFF

v_gene: TRBV7-6
j_gene: TRBJ1-5
CDR3aa: CASSLGVGQGYSNQPQHF

v_gene: TRBV4-1
j_gene: TRBJ2-1
CDR3aa: CASSQELRDHNEQFF

v_gene: TRBV7-8
j_gene: TRBJ2-2
CDR3aa: CASSLGTVANTGELFF

v_gene: TRBV7-2
j_gene: TRBJ2-6
CDR3aa: CASSLADRSSGANVLTF

v_gene: TRBV27
j_gene: TRBJ1-5
CDR3aa: CASGVAAFNQPQHF

v_gene: TRBV28
j_gene: TRBJ1-2
CDR3aa: CASSSTGQGRGYTF

v_gene: TRBV25-1
j_gene: TRBJ2-5
CDR3aa: CASSESDRVVGETQYF

v_gene: TRBV6-5
j_gene: TRBJ2-7
CDR3aa: CASRPGGRAGYEQYF

v_gene: TRBV5-1
j_gene: TRBJ1-3
CDR3aa: CASSLGDTIYF

v_gene: TRBV5-6
j_gene: TRBJ1-5
CDR3aa: CASSLRQGRPQHF

v_gene: TRBV27
j_gene: TRBJ1-5
CDR3aa: CASSPGAQPQHF

v_gene: TRBV15
j_gene: TRBJ1-1
CDR3aa: CATSEYTEAFF

v_gene: TRBV6-5
j_gene: TRBJ2-1
CDR3aa: CASSENRGWNEQFF

v_gene: TRBV15
j_gene: TRBJ2-3
CDR3aa: CATSSSTGINLADTQYF

v_gene: TRBV28
j_gene: TRBJ2-7
CDR3aa: CASSAPWDRYEQYF

v_gene: TRBV10-2
j_gene: TRBJ2-7
CDR3aa: CASSSGYEQYF

v_gene: TRBV19
j_gene: TRBJ2-7
CDR3aa: CASSPTDRGRDEQYF

v_gene: TRBV6-5
j_gene: TRBJ1-2
CDR3aa: CASSYSINGIGYTF

v_gene: TRBV28
j_gene: TRBJ1-2
CDR3aa: CASSKDNYGYTF

v_gene: TRBV6-5
j_gene: TRBJ1-1
CDR3aa: CASSYSRRLSNTEAFF

v_gene: TRBV18
j_gene: TRBJ2-1
CDR3aa: CASSPGTSAYNEQFF

v_gene: TRBV19
j_gene: TRBJ2-7
CDR3aa: CASSIAGATYEQYF

v_gene: TRBV27
j_gene: TRBJ2-7
CDR3aa: CASSPPGNLAGVIYEQYF

v_gene: TRBV29-1
j_gene: TRBJ2-1
CDR3aa: CSVEGQGNRNEQFF